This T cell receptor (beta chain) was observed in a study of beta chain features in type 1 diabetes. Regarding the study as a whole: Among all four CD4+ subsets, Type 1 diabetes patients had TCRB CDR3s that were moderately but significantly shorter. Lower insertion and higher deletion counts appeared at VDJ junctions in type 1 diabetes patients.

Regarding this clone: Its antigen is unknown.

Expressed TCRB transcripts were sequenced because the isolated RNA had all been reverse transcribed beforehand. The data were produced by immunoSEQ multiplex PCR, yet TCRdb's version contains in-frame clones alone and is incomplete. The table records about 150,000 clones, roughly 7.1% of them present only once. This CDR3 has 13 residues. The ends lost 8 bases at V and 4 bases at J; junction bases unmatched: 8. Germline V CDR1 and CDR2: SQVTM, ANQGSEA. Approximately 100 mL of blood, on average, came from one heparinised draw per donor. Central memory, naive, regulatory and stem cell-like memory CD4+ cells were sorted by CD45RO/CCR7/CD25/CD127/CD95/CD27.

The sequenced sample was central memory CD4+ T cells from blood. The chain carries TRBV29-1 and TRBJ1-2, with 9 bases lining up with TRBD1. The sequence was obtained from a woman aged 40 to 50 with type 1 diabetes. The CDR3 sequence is CSSSGQGSYGYTF. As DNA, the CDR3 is TGCAGCAGTTCAGGACAGGGGAGCTATGGCTACACCTTC. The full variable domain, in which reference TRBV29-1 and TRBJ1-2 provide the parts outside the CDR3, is SAVISQKPSRDICQRGTSLTIQCQVDSQVTMMFWYRQQPGQSLTLIATANQGSEATYESGFVIDKFPISRPNLTFSTLTVSNMSPEDSSIYLCSSSGQGSYGYTFGSGTRLTVV.